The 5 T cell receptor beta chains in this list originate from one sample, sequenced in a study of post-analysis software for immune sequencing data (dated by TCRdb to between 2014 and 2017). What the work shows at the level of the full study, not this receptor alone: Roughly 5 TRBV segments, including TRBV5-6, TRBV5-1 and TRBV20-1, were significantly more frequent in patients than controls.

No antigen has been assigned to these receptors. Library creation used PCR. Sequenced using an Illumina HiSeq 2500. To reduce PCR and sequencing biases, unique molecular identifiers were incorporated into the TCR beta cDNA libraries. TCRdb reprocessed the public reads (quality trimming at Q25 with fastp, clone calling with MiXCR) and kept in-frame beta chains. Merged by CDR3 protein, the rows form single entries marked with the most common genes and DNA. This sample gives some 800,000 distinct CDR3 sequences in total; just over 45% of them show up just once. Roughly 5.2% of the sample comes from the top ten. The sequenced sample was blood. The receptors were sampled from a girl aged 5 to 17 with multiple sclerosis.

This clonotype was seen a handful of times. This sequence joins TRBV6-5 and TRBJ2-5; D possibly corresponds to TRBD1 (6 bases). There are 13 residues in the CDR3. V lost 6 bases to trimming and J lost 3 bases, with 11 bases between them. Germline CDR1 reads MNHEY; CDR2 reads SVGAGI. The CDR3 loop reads CASSRNREETQYF. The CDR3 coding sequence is TGTGCCAGCAGCCGCAACAGGGAAGAGACCCAGTACTTC.

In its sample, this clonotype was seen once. The CDR3 region is CASSPWTDNQPQHF. DNA for the CDR3: TGTGCCAGCAGCCCGTGGACGGACAATCAGCCCCAGCATTTT. This chain uses TRBV7-9 with TRBJ1-5, with no clear D. V gave up 5 bases and J gave up 3 bases, with 11 bases separating them. This CDR3 is 14 amino acids long. In germline, CDR1 is SEHNR, CDR2 FQNEAQ (reference sequence).

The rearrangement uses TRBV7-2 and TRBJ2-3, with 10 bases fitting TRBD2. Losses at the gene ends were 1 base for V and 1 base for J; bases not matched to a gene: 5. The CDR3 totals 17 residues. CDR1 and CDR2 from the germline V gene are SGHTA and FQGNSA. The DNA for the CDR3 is TGTGCCAGCAGCTTAGGGTCTAGCGGGAGCCGCACAGATACGCAGTATTTT. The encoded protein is CASSLGSSGSRTDTQYF.

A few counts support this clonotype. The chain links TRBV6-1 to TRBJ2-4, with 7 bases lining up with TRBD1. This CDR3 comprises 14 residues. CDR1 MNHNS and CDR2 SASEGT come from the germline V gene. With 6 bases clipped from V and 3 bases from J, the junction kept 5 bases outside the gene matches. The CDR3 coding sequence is TGTGCCAGCAGGAGCCGGGACAGCAAAAACATTCAGTACTTC. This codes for CASRSRDSKNIQYF.

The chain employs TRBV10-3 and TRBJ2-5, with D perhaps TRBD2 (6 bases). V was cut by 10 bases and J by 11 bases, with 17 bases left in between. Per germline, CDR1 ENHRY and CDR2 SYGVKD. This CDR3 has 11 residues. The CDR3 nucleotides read TGTGCCACGCGGGACCCGGGGGAGCAGTACTTC. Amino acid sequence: CATRDPGEQYF.